The T cell receptor (beta chain) described here comes from a study of blood T cells in healthy people across ages (dated by TCRdb to the mid-2010s). Context from the whole study: In model experiments, template switching captured about one uniquely barcoded TCR beta cDNA molecule for every two T cells. To track age-related changes in TCR beta repertoire diversity, the study relied on deep sequencing normalized with unique cDNA molecular identifiers. Donors were grouped into four age groups: young (average approximately 15 years), middle-aged (approximately 41), aged (over 55) and long-lived (just over 80). To avoid experimental bias, donors of different ages were spread randomly across the sequencing lanes. Two additional independent replicas of 1 million unique cDNA reads from the same blood draw were analyzed for two donors (one aged 18 to 30 and one aged 80 or older). Overall study outcomes, separate from this receptor: Because profiling used bulk unsorted PBMCs, naive and antigen-experienced compartments could not be compared conclusively. The long-lived group showed more naive CD4+ T cells, fewer expanded clones and increased TCR diversity than the aged group, suggesting age selection. Because donor CMV infection status was unknown, age-related changes in expanded clonotypes were potentially confounded. The percentage of naive T cells measured by flow cytometry correlated strongly with observed TCR beta diversity. As age increased, observed TCR beta diversity per million T cells dropped in a roughly linear way, and a significant reduction was already evident by age around 41. Estimates of total diversity based on one million sequenced T cells were considered lower bounds and underestimates.

Trimming at the junction amounts to 4 bases on V and 2 bases on J, and the germline ends lie 18 bases apart. CDR1 and CDR2 were assigned from the germline V gene as SGDLS and YYNGEE. The CDR3 runs 16 amino acids, cysteine and phenylalanine included. The retained sequence is limited to the CDR3, 48 bases, with the frame set at the first base. The library was built by means of 5' RACE. Sequencing was carried out with an Illumina HiSeq 2500. The second PCR ran for roughly 7 to 11 cycles and used a J-beta primer mix along with a sample-barcoded 5' primer. A unique molecular identifier was introduced onto each TCR beta cDNA molecule by a template-switch 5' adaptor carrying 12 random nucleotides. Each sample yielded at least 2.5 million CDR3-containing paired-end reads. The Mint cDNA synthesis kit, primed by a TRBC-specific oligonucleotide, was used to synthesize first-strand cDNA from all RNA. Following uracil-DNA glycosylase treatment, a first 18-cycle PCR with universal primers M1SS and BC2_uni_R was performed on all cDNA. The published analysis was carried out like this. For normalization, 1 million high-quality reads were randomly selected from each sample, with every read carrying a distinct molecular identifier. Reads with shared molecular identifiers were discarded instead of being binned into consensus sequences. MiTCR, set to a Q25 quality threshold and the strictest error-elimination algorithm, was used for CDR3 identification, clonotype clustering and error correction. A nonparametric unseen species model with Euler transformation was used to estimate lower-bound total TCR beta diversity. TCRdb took the public reads, trimmed them with fastp at Q25, ran MiXCR for clone calling and kept in-frame beta chains. CDR3 protein duplicates are merged, each entry listing the most common genes and DNA. In this record, the V and J calls reflect TCRdb's handling and not the investigators' own analysis. In all, the sample holds approximately 1,000,000 distinct CDR3 sequences, and 40% to 45% of those were seen once. The ten largest clones capture under 20% of the sample.

The donors were a few dozen Caucasian individuals from Russia, aged roughly 6 to 100 years, who were systemically healthy. Around 10 milliliters of peripheral blood were drawn from each donor into EDTA-treated Vacutainer tubes. PBMCs were isolated by Ficoll-Paque density-gradient centrifugation, with at least 6.5 million obtained per sample. Total RNA, at least 6 micrograms per sample, was extracted from PBMCs with Trizol reagent. For every donor, an aliquot of PBMCs went through flow cytometry to measure the percentages of naive CD45RAhigh/CD27high T cells. A note on this clonotype: There is no known antigen for this receptor. The sample holds no much larger clone one base away, and base qualities are not on file.

The chain links TRBV9 with TRBJ2-5; TRBD2 is possibly the D segment (7 matching bases). This sequence originates from a woman aged 55-70 years in good health. Input material: blood. The CDR3 corresponds to CASSPRGGDQQETQYF. DNA sequence: TGTGCCAGCAGCCCCCGAGGGGGGGACCAACAAGAGACCCAGTACTTC.